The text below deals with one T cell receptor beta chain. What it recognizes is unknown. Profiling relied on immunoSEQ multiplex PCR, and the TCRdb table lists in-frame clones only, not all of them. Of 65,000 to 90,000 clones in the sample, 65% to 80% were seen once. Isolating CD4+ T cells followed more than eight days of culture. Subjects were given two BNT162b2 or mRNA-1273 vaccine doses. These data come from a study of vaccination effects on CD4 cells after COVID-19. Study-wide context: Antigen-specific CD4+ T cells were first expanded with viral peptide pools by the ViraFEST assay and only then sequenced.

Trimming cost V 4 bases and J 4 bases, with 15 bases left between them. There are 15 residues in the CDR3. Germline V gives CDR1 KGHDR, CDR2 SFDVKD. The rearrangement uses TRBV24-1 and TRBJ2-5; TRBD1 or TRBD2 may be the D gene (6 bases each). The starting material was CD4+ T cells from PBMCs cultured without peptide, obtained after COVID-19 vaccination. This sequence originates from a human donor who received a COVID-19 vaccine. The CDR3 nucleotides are TGTGCCACCAGTGACTCCAGGGGAGGAGGAGAGACCCAGTACTTC. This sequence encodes CATSDSRGGGETQYF.